Below are 2 T cell receptor beta chains sequenced from a single sample in a study of blood T cells in healthy people across ages. Alongside a J-beta primer mix, a sample-barcoded 5' primer served in a second PCR lasting about 7 to 11 cycles. In TCRdb, the 5' RACE reads were re-called with MiXCR into one record per CDR3 protein. The data contain 1.5 million to 2 million distinct CDR3 sequences, 28% of them seen just once; the ten biggest clones take up less than 9.5%. Sequenced sample: blood. The receptor source for this set is a young woman in good health.

The chain is built from TRBV4-1 and TRBJ1-5; tentatively, D is TRBD1 (6 bases). The CDR3 runs to 15 residues. The V gene lost 3 bases and the J gene lost 1 base, with 10 bases spanning the gap. From germline, CDR1 is MGHRA and CDR2 YSYEKL. CDR3 in DNA: TGCGCCAGCAGCCAGAAGGACAGAAGCAATCAGCCCCAGCATTTT. This gives the protein CASSQKDRSNQPQHF.

The chain links TRBV7-8 to TRBJ1-1; 7 positions agree with TRBD1. V shed 5 bases and J 11 bases; nucleotides not matched to a gene: 8. CDR1 and CDR2 (germline): SGHVS, FQNEAQ. This CDR3 spans 12 amino acids. In nucleotides, the CDR3 is TGTGCCAGCAGCACTGTACAGGGGTTGGCTTTCTTT. This codes for CASSTVQGLAFF. Variable domain in full (rest from reference TRBV7-8 and TRBJ1-1): GAGVSQSPRYKVAKRGQDVALRCDPISGHVSLFWYQQALGQGPEFLTYFQNEAQLDKSGLPSDRFFAERPEGSVSTLKIQRTQQEDSAVYLCASSTVQGLAFFGQGTRLTVV.